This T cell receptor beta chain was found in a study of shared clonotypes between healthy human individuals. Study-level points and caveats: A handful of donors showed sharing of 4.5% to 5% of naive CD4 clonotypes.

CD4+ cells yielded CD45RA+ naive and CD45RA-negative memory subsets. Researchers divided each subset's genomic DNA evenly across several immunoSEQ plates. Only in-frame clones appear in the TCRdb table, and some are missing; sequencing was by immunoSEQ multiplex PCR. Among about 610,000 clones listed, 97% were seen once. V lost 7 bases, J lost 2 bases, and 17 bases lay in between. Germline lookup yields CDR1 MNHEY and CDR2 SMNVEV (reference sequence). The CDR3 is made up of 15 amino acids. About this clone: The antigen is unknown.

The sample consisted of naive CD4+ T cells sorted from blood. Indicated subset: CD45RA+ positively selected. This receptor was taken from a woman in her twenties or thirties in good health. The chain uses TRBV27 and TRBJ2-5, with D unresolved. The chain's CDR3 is CASTSIYGLQETQYF. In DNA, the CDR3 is TGTGCCAGCACCTCCATTTATGGTCTTCAAGAGACCCAGTACTTC.